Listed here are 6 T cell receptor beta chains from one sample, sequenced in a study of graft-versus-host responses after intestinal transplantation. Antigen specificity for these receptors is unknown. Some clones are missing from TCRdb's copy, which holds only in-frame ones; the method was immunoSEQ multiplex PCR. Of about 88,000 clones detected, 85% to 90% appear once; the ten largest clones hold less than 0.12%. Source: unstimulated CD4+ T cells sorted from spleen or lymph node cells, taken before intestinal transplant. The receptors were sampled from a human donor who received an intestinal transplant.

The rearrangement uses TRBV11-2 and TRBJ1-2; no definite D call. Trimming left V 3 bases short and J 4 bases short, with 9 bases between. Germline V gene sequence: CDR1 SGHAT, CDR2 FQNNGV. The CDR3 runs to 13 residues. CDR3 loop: CASSLNSIYGYTF. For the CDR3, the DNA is TGTGCCAGCAGCTTGAACAGCATCTATGGCTACACCTTC.

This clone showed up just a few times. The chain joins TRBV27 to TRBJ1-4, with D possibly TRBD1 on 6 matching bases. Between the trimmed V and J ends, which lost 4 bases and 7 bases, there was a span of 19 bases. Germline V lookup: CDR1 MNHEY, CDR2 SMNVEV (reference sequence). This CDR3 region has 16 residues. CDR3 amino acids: CASSSRDTKRGEKLFF. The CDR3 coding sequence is TGTGCCAGCAGTTCCCGGGACACAAAAAGGGGTGAAAAACTGTTTTTT.

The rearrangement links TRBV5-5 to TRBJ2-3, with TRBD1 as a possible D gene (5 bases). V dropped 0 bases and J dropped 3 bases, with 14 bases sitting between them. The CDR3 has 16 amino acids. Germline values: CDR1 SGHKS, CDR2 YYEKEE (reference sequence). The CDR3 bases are TGTGCCAGCAGCTTGGAGGGCAGGGTCCCAACAGATACGCAGTATTTT. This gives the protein CASSLEGRVPTDTQYF.

CDR3: CASSPAGNQPQHF. The CDR3, as DNA: TGTGCCAGCAGCCCTGCAGGAAATCAGCCCCAGCATTTT. This chain links TRBV7-8 with TRBJ1-5; D remains unclear. The CDR3 sequence is 13 residues long. The germline gives CDR1 SGHVS, CDR2 FQNEAQ. The V end was cut by 5 bases, the J end by 4 bases, with 9 bases between.

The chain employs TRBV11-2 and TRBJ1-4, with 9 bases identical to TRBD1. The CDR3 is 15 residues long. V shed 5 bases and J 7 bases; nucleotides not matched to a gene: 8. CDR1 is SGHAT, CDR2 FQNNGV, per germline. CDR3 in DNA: TGTGCCAGCAGCGCTAACAGGGGGCTCGGTGAAAAACTGTTTTTT. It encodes CASSANRGLGEKLFF.

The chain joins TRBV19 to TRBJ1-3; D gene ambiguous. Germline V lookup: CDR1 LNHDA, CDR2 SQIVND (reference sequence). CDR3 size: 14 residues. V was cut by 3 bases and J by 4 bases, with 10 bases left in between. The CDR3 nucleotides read TGTGCCAGTAGTATTGGAGGGAACGGAAACACCATATATTTT. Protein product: CASSIGGNGNTIYF.